The next 5 T cell receptor beta chains were all read from a single sample in a study of metastatic and nonmetastatic thyroid tumors. TCRdb re-clonotyped the PCR reads through MiXCR. In the table there are 5,100 or so clones, roughly 15% of which are singletons. Each patient came to thyroid surgery without any prior treatment (of any kind). The specimen sequenced was adjacent normal tissue. These receptors all stem from a female donor with papillary thyroid cancer or a benign thyroid nodule (not recorded which). Some clones in this sample may be carry-over from other donors' samples.

The chain links TRBV30 to TRBJ1-2; 7 bases map to TRBD1. With V trimmed by 5 bases and J by 3 bases, 6 bases remained unmatched. CDR3 size: 13 residues. Per the germline V gene, CDR1 is GTSNPN and CDR2 is SVGIG (reference sequence). The CDR3 region is CAWGPGQHYGYTF. Here the CDR3 DNA reads TGTGCCTGGGGACCGGGACAGCACTATGGCTACACCTTC. Looking up the rest from reference TRBV30 and TRBJ1-2 gives the full variable domain: SQTIHQWPATLVQPVGSPLSLECTVEGTSNPNLYWYRQAAGRGLQLLFYSVGIGQISSEVPQNLSASRPQDRQFILSSKKLLLSDSGFYLCAWGPGQHYGYTFGSGTRLTVV.

This clone occurred many times. The chain recombines TRBV4-1 with TRBJ2-1; D remains unclear. V shed 4 bases and J shed 4 bases, with 8 bases lying between them. CDR3 size: 13 residues. Germline CDR1 MGHRA, CDR2 YSYEKL. Here the CDR3 DNA reads TGCGCCAGCAGCCGGGGAAGATACAATGAGCAGTTCTTC. This codes for CASSRGRYNEQFF.

The chain joins TRBV2 to TRBJ2-3, with 8 bases matching TRBD2. Germline lookup yields CDR1 SNHLY and CDR2 FYNNEI. After removal of 10 bases from V and 4 bases from J, the junction contained 4 bases not matched to a gene. The CDR3 totals 12 residues. CDR3 sequence: CANGGGPDTQYF. CDR3 in DNA: TGTGCCAACGGGGGGGGGCCAGATACGCAGTATTTT.

This clone is judged medium-sized. The chain employs TRBV19 and TRBJ2-2; the match to TRBD2 covers 7 bases. V trimming: 5 bases; J trimming: 5 bases; junction bases outside the gene matches: 5. This CDR3 spans 14 amino acids. Looked up from germline, CDR1 is LNHDA and CDR2 is SQIVND (reference sequence). In nucleotides, the CDR3 is TGTGCCAGTAGTCCTAGCGGCGCGACCGGGGAGCTGTTTTTT. It specifies CASSPSGATGELFF. Together with reference TRBV19 and TRBJ2-2, the CDR3 gives the full variable domain: DGGITQSPKYLFRKEGQNVTLSCEQNLNHDAMYWYRQDPGQGLRLIYYSQIVNDFQKGDIAEGYSVSREKKESFPLTVTSAQKNPTAFYLCASSPSGATGELFFGEGSRLTVL.

This clone was counted many times. DNA of the CDR3: TGTGCCAGCAGCCCGGGATCGAACACTGAAGCTTTCTTT. As protein: CASSPGSNTEAFF. The chain couples TRBV3-1 to TRBJ1-1, with no clear D. The CDR3 has 13 amino acids. V lost 4 bases to trimming and J lost 1 base, with 7 bases between them. The germline gives CDR1 LGHDT, CDR2 YNNKEL (reference sequence).